Given below is one TCR beta chain in context. What it binds is unknown. CDR1 is LNHNV, CDR2 YYDKDF, per germline (reference sequence). The CDR3 runs to 14 residues. Trimming shortened V by 3 bases and J by 1 base, and 9 bases separated the two germline ends. The data were obtained in a study of T cells in localized non-small cell lung cancer. Overall study findings and caveats: Higher blood T cell density went with longer overall survival. In adjacent lung appeared a median around 54 of the top 100 tumor clones.

Libraries were prepared by immunoSEQ multiplex PCR; TCRdb keeps only in-frame clonotypes and omits some of them. The data hold about 3,100 clones, with around 30% observed a single time. Sample: lung tumor tissue, taken before any cancer treatment. This TCR came from a woman aged 40-69 years with stage I squamous cell lung carcinoma. The chain joins TRBV15 to TRBJ1-2, with D possibly TRBD1 on 6 matching bases. CDR3 loop: CATSRSRGNYGYTF. In nucleotides, the CDR3 is TGTGCCACCAGCAGGAGCAGGGGTAACTATGGCTACACCTTC. Filled out from reference TRBV15 and TRBJ1-2, the complete variable domain reads DAMVIQNPRYQVTQFGKPVTLSCSQTLNHNVMYWYQQKSSQAPKLLFHYYDKDFNNEADTPDNFQSRRPNTSFCFLDIRSPGLGDTAMYLCATSRSRGNYGYTFGSGTRLTVV.